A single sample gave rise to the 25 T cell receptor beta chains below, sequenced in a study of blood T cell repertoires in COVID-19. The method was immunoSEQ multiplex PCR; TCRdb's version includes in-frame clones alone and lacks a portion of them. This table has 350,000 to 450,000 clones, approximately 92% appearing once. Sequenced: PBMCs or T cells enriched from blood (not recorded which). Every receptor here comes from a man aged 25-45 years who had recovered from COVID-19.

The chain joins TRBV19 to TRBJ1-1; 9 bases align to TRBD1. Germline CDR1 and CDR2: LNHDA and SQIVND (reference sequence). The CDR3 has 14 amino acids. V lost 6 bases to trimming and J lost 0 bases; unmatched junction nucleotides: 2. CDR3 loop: CASRGQGVNTEAFF. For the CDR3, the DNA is TGTGCCAGTAGGGGACAGGGAGTGAACACTGAAGCTTTCTTT.

In DNA form, the CDR3 reads TGTGCCACCCAACGGGAGGGACCCTCATATTTT. Its translation: CATQREGPSYF. J is TRBJ1-3 and V is TRBV6-5; weak D call: TRBD1 (5 bases). In germline, CDR1 is MNHEY, CDR2 SVGAGI. V lost 10 bases and J lost 15, with 19 bases in between. This CDR3 contains 11 residues.

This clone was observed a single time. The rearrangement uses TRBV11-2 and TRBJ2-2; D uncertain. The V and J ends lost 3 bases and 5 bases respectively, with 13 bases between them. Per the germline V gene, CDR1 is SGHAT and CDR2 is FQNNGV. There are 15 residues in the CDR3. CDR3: CASSFRSLGTGELFF. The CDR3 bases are TGTGCCAGCAGCTTTAGGTCTCTAGGAACCGGGGAGCTGTTTTTT.

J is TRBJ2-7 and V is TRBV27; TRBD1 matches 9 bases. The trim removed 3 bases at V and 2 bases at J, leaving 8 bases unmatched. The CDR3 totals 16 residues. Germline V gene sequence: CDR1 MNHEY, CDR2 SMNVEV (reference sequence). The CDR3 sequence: CASSFSVGTGPYEQYF. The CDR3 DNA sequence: TGTGCCAGCAGTTTTTCGGTCGGGACAGGGCCCTACGAGCAGTACTTC.

CDR3 sequence (DNA): TGTGCCAGCAGTTTAAGAGTGCGGGCCGAAGCTTTCTTT. This encodes CASSLRVRAEAFF. The chain is built from TRBV12-3 or TRBV12-4 and TRBJ1-1; D is undetermined. Between the trimmed V and J ends, which lost 2 bases and 8 bases, there was a span of 12 bases. This CDR3 spans 13 amino acids.

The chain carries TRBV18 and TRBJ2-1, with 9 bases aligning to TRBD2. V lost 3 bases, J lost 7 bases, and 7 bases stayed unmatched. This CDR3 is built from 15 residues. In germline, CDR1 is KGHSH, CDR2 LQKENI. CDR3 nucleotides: TGTGCCAGCTCACCGGCCGGGACTAGCTCAAATGAGCAGTTCTTC. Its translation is CASSPAGTSSNEQFF.

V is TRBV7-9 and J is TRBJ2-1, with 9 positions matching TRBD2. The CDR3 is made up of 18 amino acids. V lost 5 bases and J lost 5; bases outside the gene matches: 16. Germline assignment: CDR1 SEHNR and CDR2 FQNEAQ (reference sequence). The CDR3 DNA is TGTGCCAGCAGCAACCGGACTAGCGACGGGGGGTACAACAATGAGCAGTTCTTC. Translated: CASSNRTSDGGYNNEQFF.

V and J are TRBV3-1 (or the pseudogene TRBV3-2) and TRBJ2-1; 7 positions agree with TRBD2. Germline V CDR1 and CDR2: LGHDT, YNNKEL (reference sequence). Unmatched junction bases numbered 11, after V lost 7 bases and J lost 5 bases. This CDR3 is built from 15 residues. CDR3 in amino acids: CASNLWGRGNNEQFF. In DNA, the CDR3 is TGTGCCAGCAACCTCTGGGGGAGGGGAAACAATGAGCAGTTCTTC.

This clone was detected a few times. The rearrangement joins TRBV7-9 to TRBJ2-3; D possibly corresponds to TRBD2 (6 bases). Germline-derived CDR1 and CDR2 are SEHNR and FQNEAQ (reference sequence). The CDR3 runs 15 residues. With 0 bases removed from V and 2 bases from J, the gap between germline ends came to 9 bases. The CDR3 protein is CASSLASGITDTQYF. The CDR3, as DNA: TGTGCCAGCAGCTTAGCTAGCGGCATCACAGATACGCAGTATTTT.

In DNA form, the CDR3 reads TGTGCCAGTAGTCGGCTAGCGGGACGGTGGGATACGCAGTATTTT. Translation gives CASSRLAGRWDTQYF. The gene calls are TRBV19 and TRBJ2-3; 9 nucleotides align to TRBD2. Germline V gene sequence: CDR1 LNHDA, CDR2 SQIVND (reference sequence). The V and J ends lost 5 bases and 6 bases, in that order; junction bases with no gene match: 9. CDR3 length: 15 amino acids.

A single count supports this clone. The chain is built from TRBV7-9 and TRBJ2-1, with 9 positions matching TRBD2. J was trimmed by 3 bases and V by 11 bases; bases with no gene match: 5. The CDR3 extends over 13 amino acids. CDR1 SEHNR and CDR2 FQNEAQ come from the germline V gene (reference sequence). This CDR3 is CALRTSVYNEQFF. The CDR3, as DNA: TGTGCCCTTCGGACTAGCGTCTACAATGAGCAGTTCTTC.

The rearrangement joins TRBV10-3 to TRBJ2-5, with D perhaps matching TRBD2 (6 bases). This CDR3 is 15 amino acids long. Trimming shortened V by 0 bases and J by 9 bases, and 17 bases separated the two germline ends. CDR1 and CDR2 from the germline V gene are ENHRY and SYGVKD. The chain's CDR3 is CAISESDRERGAQYF. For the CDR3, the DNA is TGTGCCATCAGTGAGTCAGATAGGGAGCGCGGGGCCCAGTACTTC.

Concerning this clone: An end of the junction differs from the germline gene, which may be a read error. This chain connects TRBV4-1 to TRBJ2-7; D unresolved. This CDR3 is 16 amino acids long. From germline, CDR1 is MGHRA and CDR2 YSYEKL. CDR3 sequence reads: CARSRPAAASSYEQYF. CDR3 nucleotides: TGCGCCCGCAGCCGCCCGGCGGCGGCGAGCTCCTACGAGCAGTACTTC.

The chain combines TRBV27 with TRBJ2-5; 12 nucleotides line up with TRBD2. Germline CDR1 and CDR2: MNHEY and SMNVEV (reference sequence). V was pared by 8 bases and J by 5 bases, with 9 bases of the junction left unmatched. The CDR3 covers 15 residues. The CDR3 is CASCGGTSGSETQYF. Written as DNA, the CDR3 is TGTGCCAGCTGCGGTGGGACTAGCGGGTCCGAGACCCAGTACTTC.

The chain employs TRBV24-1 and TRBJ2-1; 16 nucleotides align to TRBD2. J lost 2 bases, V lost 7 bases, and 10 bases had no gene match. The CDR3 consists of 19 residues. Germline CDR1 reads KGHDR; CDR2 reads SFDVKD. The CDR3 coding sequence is TGTGCCACCAGCCCGGTCCCCGGGACTAGCGGGAGGGCCTACAATGAGCAGTTCTTC. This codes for CATSPVPGTSGRAYNEQFF.

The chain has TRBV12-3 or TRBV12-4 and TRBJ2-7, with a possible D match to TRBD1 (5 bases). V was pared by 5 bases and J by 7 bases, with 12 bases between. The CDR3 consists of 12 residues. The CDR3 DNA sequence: TGTGCCAGCAGTCCTAAGACAGTTGAGCAGTACTTC. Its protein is CASSPKTVEQYF.

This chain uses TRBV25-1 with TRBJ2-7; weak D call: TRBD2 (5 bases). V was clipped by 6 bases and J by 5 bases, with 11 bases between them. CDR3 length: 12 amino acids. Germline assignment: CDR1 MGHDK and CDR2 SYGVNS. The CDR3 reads CASSLTGNEQYF. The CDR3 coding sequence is TGTGCCAGCAGCCTGACGGGGAACGAGCAGTACTTC.

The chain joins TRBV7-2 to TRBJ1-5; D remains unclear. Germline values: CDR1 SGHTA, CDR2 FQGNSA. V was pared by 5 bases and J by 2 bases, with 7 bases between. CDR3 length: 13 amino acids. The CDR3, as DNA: TGTGCCAGCAGCCCGTCCCGCAATCAGCCCCAGCATTTT. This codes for CASSPSRNQPQHF.

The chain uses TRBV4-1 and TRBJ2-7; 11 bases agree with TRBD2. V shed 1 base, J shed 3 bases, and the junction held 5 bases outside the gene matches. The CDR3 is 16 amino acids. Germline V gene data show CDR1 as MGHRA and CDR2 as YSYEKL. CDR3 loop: CASSQGGTSGDYEQYF. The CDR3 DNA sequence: TGCGCCAGCAGCCAAGGGGGGACTAGCGGAGACTACGAGCAGTACTTC.

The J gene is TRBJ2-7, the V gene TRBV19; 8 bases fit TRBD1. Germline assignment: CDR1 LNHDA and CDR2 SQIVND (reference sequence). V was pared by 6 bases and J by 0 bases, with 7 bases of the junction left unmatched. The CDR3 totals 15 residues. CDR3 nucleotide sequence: TGTGCCAGTAGCACAGGGGGTACATACTCCTACGAGCAGTACTTC. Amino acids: CASSTGGTYSYEQYF.

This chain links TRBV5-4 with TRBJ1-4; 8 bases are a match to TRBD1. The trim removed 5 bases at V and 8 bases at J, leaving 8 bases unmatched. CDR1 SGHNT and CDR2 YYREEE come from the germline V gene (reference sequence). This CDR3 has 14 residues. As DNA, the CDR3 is TGTGCCAGCAGTGACAGGGGCTATGGCGAAAAACTGTTTTTT. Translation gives CASSDRGYGEKLFF.

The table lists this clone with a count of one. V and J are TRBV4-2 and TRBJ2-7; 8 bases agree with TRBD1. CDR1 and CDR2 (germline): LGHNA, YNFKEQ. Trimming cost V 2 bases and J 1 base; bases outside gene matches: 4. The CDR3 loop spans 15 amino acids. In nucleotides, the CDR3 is TGTGCCAGCAGCCAATCGGACAGGGTGTCCTACGAGCAGTACTTC. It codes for CASSQSDRVSYEQYF.

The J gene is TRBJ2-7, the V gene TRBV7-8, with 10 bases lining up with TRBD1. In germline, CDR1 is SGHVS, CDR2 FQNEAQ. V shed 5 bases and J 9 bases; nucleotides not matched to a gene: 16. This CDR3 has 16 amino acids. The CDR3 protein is CASSTSGWDRGSAQYF. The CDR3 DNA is TGTGCCAGCAGCACATCGGGGTGGGACAGGGGTAGCGCGCAGTACTTC.

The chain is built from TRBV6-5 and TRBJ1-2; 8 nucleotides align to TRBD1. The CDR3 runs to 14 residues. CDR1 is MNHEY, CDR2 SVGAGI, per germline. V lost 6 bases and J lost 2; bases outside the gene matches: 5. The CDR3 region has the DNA TGTGCCAGCAGGCTTGGACAGGGAAACTATGGCTACACCTTC. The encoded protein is CASRLGQGNYGYTF.

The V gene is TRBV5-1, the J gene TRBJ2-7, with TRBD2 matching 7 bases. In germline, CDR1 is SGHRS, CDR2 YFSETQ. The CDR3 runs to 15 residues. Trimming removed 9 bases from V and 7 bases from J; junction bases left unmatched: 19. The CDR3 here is CATRPDPASRGEQYF. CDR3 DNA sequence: TGCGCCACCCGCCCGGACCCGGCATCGCGGGGGGAGCAGTACTTC.